Listed below are T cell receptor beta chains from one sample, sequenced in a study of T cell changes during pregnancy in multiple sclerosis. Data came from immunoSEQ multiplex PCR; TCRdb stores just in-frame clones and leaves some out. The sample carries 98,000 or so clones, 85% to 95% recorded once. The specimen comprised peripheral blood, sampled after pregnancy. These receptors were taken from a female donor with multiple sclerosis, enrolled in a pregnancy study. Both conserved end residues are part of each CDR3.

v_call cdr3_aa
TRBV28 CASSPTSGRVSETQYF
TRBV27 CASSLSRVNTEAFF
TRBV19 CASSMSLGGKFSYEQYF
TRBV4-1 CASSPRQGERTEAFF
TRBV9 CASSGRQGWSTEAFF
TRBV28 CASSPRFSTEAFF
TRBV7-9 CASSTQAIGYTF
TRBV15 CATSREHSQETQYF
TRBV2 CASSEDPGGTF
TRBV28 CASPGTDRSRNQPQHF
TRBV25-1 CASSEGGNEQFF
TRBV5-6 CASSLGTASKAQHF
TRBV9 CASSPQGTNYNEQFF
TRBV4-2 CASSQLIAGGNSGPSTDTQYF
TRBV15 CATGRWRGGSYEQYF
TRBV19 CASSLQGAIEQFF
TRBV27 CASSLLGGAYEQYF
TRBV5-1 CASSLWGPGLAGGQETQYF
TRBV19 CASGESYEQYF
TRBV9 CASSATWMSGGYTF
TRBV13 CASSLGTSGSLENIQYF
TRBV27 CASSLSGGGIEQYF
TRBV6-5 CASSYSGATTNYGYTF
TRBV27 CASRPTGEWETQYF
TRBV28 CASSPLRQGTDTQYF
TRBV5-1 CASGSLQGNSDTQYF
TRBV5-4 CASSWRAQEETQYF
TRBV27 CASSGLASYEQYF
TRBV30 CAWSFGNPGKGNTIYF